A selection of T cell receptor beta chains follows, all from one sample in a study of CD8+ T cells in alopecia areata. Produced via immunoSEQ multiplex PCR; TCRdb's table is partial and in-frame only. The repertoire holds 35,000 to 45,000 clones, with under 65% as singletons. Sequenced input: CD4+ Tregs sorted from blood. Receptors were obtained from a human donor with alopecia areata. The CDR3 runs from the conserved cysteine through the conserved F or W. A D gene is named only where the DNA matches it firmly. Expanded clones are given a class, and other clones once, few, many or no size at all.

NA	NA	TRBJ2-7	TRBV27	CASNSGSSYEQYF	TGTGCCAGCAATTCAGGGTCCAGCTACGAGCAGTACTTC
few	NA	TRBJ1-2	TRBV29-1	CSVDGENYGYTF	TGCAGCGTTGATGGGGAAAACTATGGCTACACCTTC
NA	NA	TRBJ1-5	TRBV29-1	CSVGEGQPQHF	TGCAGCGTGGGGGAAGGTCAGCCCCAGCATTTT
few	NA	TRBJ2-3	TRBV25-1	CASSAPGGAQYF	TGTGCCAGCAGCGCCCCTGGGGGTGCGCAGTATTTT
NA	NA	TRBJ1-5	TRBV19	CASSARGNQPQHF	TGTGCCAGTAGTGCTAGGGGAAATCAGCCCCAGCATTTT
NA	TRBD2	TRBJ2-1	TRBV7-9	CASSFDLAGSEQFF	TGTGCCAGCAGCTTCGACCTAGCGGGGAGTGAGCAGTTCTTC
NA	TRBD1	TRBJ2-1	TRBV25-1	CASSGRGQGREQFF	TGTGCCAGCAGTGGCCGTGGACAGGGAAGGGAGCAGTTCTTC
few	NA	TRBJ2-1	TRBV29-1	CSVERALYEQFF	TGCAGCGTTGAAAGGGCCCTGTATGAGCAGTTCTTC
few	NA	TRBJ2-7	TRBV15	CATSAGSWYEQYF	TGTGCCACTTCGGCCGGGAGTTGGTACGAGCAGTACTTC
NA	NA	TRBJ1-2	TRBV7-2	CASSLTTVRSGYTF	TGTGCCAGCAGCCTAACGACTGTTCGAAGTGGCTACACCTTC
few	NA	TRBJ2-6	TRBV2	CASSRFGGSGANVLTF	TGTGCCAGCAGTCGATTTGGGGGCTCTGGGGCCAACGTCCTGACTTTC
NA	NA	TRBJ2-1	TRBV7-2	CASSRPTGRSGGEQFF	TGTGCCAGCAGCAGGCCCACGGGACGAAGCGGCGGTGAGCAGTTCTTC
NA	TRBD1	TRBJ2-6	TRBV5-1	CASSRDSSYSGANVLTF	TGCGCCAGCAGCCGGGACAGTTCCTATTCTGGGGCCAACGTCCTGACTTTC
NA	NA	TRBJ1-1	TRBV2	CASSEDSLNTEAFF	TGTGCCAGCAGTGAAGACAGTTTGAACACTGAAGCTTTCTTT
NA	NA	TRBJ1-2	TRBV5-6	CASSLVGTAIYGYTF	TGTGCCAGCAGCTTGGTTGGGACTGCAATCTATGGCTACACCTTC
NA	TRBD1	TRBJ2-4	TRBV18	CASSSKGTELNIQYF	TGTGCCAGCTCATCTAAAGGGACAGAGCTAAACATTCAGTACTTC
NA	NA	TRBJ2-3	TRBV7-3	CASSLMHSSTDTQYF	TGTGCCAGCAGCTTAATGCACAGTAGCACAGATACGCAGTATTTT
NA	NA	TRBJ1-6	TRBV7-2	CASSRTLSPLHF	TGTGCCAGCAGCCGTACGCTTTCACCCCTCCACTTT
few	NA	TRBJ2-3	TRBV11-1	CASTSKTTAQYF	TGTGCCAGCACCTCGAAGACCACGGCGCAGTATTTT
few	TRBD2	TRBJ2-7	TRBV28	CASALPGSGSNEQYF	TGTGCCAGCGCTTTGCCTGGGAGCGGGAGTAACGAGCAGTACTTC
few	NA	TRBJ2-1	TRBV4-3	CASSSGVDNEQFF	TGCGCCAGCAGCTCAGGGGTCGACAATGAGCAGTTCTTC
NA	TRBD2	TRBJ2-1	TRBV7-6	CASSHLRGRDNEQFF	TGTGCCAGCAGCCACCTACGCGGGAGGGACAATGAGCAGTTCTTC